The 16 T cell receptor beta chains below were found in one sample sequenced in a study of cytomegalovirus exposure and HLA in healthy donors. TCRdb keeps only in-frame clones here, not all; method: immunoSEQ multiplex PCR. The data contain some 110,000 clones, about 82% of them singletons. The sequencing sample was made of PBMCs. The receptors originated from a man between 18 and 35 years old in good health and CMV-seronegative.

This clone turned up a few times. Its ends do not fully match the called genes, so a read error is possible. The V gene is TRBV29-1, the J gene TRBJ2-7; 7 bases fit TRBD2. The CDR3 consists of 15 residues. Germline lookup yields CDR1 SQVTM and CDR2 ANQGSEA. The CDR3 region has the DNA TGCAGCGTTCAAGAAGCGGGACGGTTAAGGTACGAGCAGTACTTC. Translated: CSVQEAGRLRYEQYF.

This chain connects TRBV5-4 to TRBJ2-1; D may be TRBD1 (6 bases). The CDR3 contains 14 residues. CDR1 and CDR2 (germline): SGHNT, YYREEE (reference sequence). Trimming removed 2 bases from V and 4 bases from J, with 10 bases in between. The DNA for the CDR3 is TGTGCCAGCAGCTTTCGGCAGGGGTACAATGAGCAGTTCTTC. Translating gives CASSFRQGYNEQFF.

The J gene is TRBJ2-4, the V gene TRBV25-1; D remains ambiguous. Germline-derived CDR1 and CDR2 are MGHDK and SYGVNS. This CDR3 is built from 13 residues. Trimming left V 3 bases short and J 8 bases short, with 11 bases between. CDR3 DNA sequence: TGTGCCAGCAGTGAGCACGGCGCGGACATTCAGTACTTC. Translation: CASSEHGADIQYF.

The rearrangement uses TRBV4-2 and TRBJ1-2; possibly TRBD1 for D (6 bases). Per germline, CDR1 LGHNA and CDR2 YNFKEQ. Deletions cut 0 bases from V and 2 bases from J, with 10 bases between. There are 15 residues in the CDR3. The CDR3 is CASSQEDRSNYGYTF. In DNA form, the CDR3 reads TGTGCCAGCAGCCAAGAGGACAGATCCAACTATGGCTACACCTTC.

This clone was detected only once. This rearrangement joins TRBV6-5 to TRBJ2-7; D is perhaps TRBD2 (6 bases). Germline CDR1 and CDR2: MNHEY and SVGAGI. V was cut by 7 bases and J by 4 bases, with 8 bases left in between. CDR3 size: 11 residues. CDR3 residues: CASTGGYEQYF. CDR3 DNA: TGTGCCAGCACCGGAGGGTACGAGCAGTACTTC.

The CDR3 protein is CASSIRDTLFSGNTIYF. CDR3 nucleotides: TGTGCCAGTAGTATCCGGGACACCCTATTCTCTGGAAACACCATATATTTT. The rearrangement uses TRBV19 and TRBJ1-3; the D gene is possibly TRBD1 (6 bases). Germline V gene data show CDR1 as LNHDA and CDR2 as SQIVND (reference sequence). Trimming pared 3 bases from V and 0 bases from J, leaving 15 bases between. This CDR3 has 17 amino acids.

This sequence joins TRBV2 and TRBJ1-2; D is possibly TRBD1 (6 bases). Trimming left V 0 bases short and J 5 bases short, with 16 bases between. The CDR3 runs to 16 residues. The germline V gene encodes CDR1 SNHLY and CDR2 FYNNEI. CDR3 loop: CASSEARVGRGYGYTF. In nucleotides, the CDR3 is TGTGCCAGCAGTGAAGCGAGGGTAGGCAGGGGTTATGGCTACACCTTC.

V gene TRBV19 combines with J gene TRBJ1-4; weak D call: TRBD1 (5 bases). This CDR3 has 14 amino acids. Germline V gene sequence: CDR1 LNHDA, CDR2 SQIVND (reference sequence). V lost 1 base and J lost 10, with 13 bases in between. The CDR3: CASSIGKGRGKLFF. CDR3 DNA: TGTGCCAGTAGTATAGGAAAGGGGAGGGGAAAACTGTTTTTT.

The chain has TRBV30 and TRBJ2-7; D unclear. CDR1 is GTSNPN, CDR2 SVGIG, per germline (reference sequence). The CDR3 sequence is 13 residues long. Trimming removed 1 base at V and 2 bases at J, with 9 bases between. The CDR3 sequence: CAWSGESAYEQYF. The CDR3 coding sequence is TGTGCCTGGAGTGGCGAATCGGCCTACGAGCAGTACTTC.

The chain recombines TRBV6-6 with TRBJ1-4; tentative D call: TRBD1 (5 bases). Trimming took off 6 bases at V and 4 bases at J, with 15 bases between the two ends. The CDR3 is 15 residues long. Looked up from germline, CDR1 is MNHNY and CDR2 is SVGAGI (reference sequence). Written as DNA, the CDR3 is TGTGCCAGCAGAAAAGGGACGGGGGGTAATGAAAAACTGTTTTTT. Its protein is CASRKGTGGNEKLFF.

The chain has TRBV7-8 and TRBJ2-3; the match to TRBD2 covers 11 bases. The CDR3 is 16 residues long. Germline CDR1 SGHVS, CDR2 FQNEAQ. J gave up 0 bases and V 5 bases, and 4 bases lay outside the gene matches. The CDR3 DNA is TGTGCCAGCAGCCTCGGGACTAGCGGAAGCACAGATACGCAGTATTTT. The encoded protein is CASSLGTSGSTDTQYF.

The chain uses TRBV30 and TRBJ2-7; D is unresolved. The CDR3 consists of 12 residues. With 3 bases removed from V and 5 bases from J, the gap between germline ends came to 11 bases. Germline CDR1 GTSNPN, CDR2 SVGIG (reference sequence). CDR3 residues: CAWSYREDEQYF. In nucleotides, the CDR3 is TGTGCCTGGAGCTATAGAGAGGACGAGCAGTACTTC.

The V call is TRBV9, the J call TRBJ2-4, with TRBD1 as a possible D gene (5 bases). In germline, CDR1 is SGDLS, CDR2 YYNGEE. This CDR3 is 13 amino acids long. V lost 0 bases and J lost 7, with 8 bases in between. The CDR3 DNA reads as TGTGCCAGCAGCGTAGATGGACACAACATTCAGTACTTC. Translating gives CASSVDGHNIQYF.

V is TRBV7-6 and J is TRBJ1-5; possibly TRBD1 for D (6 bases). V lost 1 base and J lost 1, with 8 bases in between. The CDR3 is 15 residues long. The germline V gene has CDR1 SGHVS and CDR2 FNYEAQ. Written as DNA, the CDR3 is TGTGCCAGCAGCTTAGTCCAGGGGAGCAATCAGCCCCAGCATTTT. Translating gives CASSLVQGSNQPQHF.

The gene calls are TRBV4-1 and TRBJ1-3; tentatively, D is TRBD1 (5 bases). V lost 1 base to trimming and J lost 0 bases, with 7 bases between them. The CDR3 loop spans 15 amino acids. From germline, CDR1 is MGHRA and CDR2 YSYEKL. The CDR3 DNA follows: TGCGCCAGCAGCCAAGCCAGGGTCTCTGGAAACACCATATATTTT. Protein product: CASSQARVSGNTIYF.

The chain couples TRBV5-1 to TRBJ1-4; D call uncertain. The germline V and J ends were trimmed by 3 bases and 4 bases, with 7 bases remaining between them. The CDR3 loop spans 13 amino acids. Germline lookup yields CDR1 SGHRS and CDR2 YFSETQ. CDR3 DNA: TGCGCCAGCAGCTCGGTTGGTAATGAAAAACTGTTTTTT. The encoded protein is CASSSVGNEKLFF. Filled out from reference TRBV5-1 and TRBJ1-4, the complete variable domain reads KAGVTQTPRYLIKTRGQQVTLSCSPISGHRSVSWYQQTPGQGLQFLFEYFSETQRNKGNFPGRFSGRQFSNSRSEMNVSTLELGDSALYLCASSSVGNEKLFFGSGTQLSVL.